Following are 20 T cell receptor beta chains from one sample sequenced in a study of blood T cell repertoires in COVID-19. Repertoires were generated with immunoSEQ multiplex PCR, while TCRdb's copy carries only in-frame clones and drops some. The sample holds about 350,000 clones; 89% are singletons and the top ten take around 3.9%. The specimen sequenced was peripheral blood. The receptors come from a woman aged 55-75 years with COVID-19, enrolled during active disease.

The rearrangement joins TRBV6-5 to TRBJ2-3; possibly TRBD2 for D (6 bases). V was clipped by 6 bases and J by 3 bases, with 16 bases between them. The germline V gene has CDR1 MNHEY and CDR2 SVGAGI. This CDR3 is built from 15 residues. DNA of the CDR3: TGTGCCAGCAGAGGGAGCCTAGCGAAGACAGATACGCAGTATTTT. Translation gives CASRGSLAKTDTQYF.

V is TRBV28 and J is TRBJ2-5; TRBD1 matches at 8 bases. This CDR3 is built from 16 residues. With 3 bases clipped from V and 9 bases from J, the junction kept 15 bases outside the gene matches. Per the germline V gene, CDR1 is MDHEN and CDR2 is SYDVKM. The CDR3 spells CASSFSGQGRGRAQYF. Written as DNA, the CDR3 is TGTGCCAGCAGTTTCTCCGGACAGGGCCGGGGAAGGGCCCAGTACTTC.

The chain recombines TRBV2 with TRBJ2-1; 9 bases line up with TRBD2. This CDR3 has 13 amino acids. V trimming: 8 bases; J trimming: 6 bases; junction bases outside the gene matches: 5. CDR1 SNHLY and CDR2 FYNNEI come from the germline V gene. The CDR3 DNA is TGTGCCAGCGAGCGGGGGGCTTCCAATGAGCAGTTCTTC. Protein product: CASERGASNEQFF.

The V call is TRBV23-1, the J call TRBJ2-2; possible D gene TRBD2, 5 bases. TRBV23-1 is annotated as an ORF whose role is uncertain. This CDR3 spans 14 amino acids. V was cut by 2 bases and J by 5 bases, with 9 bases left in between. CDR3 amino acids: CASSQGPGTGELFF. CDR3 in DNA: TGCGCCAGCAGTCAAGGGCCGGGGACCGGGGAGCTGTTTTTT.

The gene calls are TRBV28 and TRBJ1-2; 9 nucleotides match TRBD1. Germline V lookup: CDR1 MDHEN, CDR2 SYDVKM. CDR3 length: 14 residues. V dropped 6 bases and J dropped 4; count of bases not matched to a gene: 6. The CDR3 DNA is TGTGCCAGCAGAGAGACAGGGGGGGTCTATGGCTACACCTTC. It encodes CASRETGGVYGYTF.

CDR3 sequence reads: CASSLLGTDTQYF. The CDR3 coding sequence is TGTGCCAGCAGCTTACTTGGCACAGATACGCAGTATTTT. This chain links TRBV7-3 with TRBJ2-3; D gene unclear. Trimming removed 2 bases from V and 1 base from J, with 4 bases in between. The CDR3 length is 13 residues. Per germline, CDR1 SGHTA and CDR2 FQGTGA.

This clone showed up just once. The chain joins TRBV2 to TRBJ1-3; no clear D. The CDR3 sequence is 15 residues long. Trimming removed 3 bases from V and 0 bases from J, with 9 bases in between. Germline CDR1 and CDR2: SNHLY and FYNNEI. The CDR3 protein is CASSDGRLSGNTIYF. The CDR3 nucleotides read TGTGCCAGCAGTGACGGTCGCCTCTCTGGAAACACCATATATTTT. The full variable domain, in which reference TRBV2 and TRBJ1-3 provide the parts outside the CDR3, is EPEVTQTPSHQVTQMGQEVILRCVPISNHLYFYWYRQILGQKVEFLVSFYNNEISEKSEIFDDQFSVERPDGSNFTLKIRSTKLEDSAMYFCASSDGRLSGNTIYFGEGSWLTVV.

The rearrangement joins TRBV7-8 to TRBJ1-5, with 7 bases fitting TRBD1. The CDR3 is 16 residues long. The V gene's germline CDR1 is SGHVS and CDR2 FQNEAQ. V shed 1 base, J shed 4 bases, and the junction held 7 bases outside the gene matches. The CDR3 DNA follows: TGTGCCAGCAGCTTAGAGGTAGGGGGCAGTAATCAGCCCCAGCATTTT. Residues: CASSLEVGGSNQPQHF.

This clone appeared a few times. The chain has TRBV27 and TRBJ2-1; the match to TRBD1 covers 9 bases. Germline V gene data show CDR1 as MNHEY and CDR2 as SMNVEV (reference sequence). The J segment lost 12 bases and the V segment lost 5 bases, leaving 14 bases of the junction unmatched. This CDR3 is 15 amino acids long. This chain's CDR3 is CASSPRTGVGSPQFF. In DNA, the CDR3 is TGTGCCAGCAGTCCTAGGACAGGGGTGGGGTCGCCGCAGTTCTTC.

The chain links TRBV7-8 to TRBJ2-7; the D gene is possibly TRBD1 (6 bases). CDR3 size: 13 residues. The V gene lost 1 base and the J gene lost 6 bases, with 10 bases spanning the gap. Germline CDR1 reads SGHVS; CDR2 reads FQNEAQ. The CDR3 DNA is TGTGCCAGCAGCTTAGGCAGGGGCCGCGAGCAGTACTTC. It yields the protein CASSLGRGREQYF.

This chain joins TRBV5-4 and TRBJ2-1; D uncertain. The CDR3 contains 16 residues. Germline V gene data show CDR1 as SGHNT and CDR2 as YYREEE (reference sequence). Trimming cost V 5 bases and J 7 bases, with 22 bases left between them. The CDR3 spells CASSPWRASRLNEQFF. CDR3 in DNA: TGTGCCAGCAGTCCATGGAGAGCTAGTCGCCTGAATGAGCAGTTCTTC.

The gene calls are TRBV6-1 and TRBJ1-2; 9 bases agree with TRBD1. CDR1 and CDR2 from the germline V gene are MNHNS and SASEGT. V gave up 0 bases and J gave up 6 bases; unmatched junction bases: 11. The CDR3 totals 17 residues. The DNA for the CDR3 is TGTGCCAGCAGTGAAGCGCTTCGGGGGACAGGGATCGATGGCTACACCTTC. This gives the protein CASSEALRGTGIDGYTF.

As for this clone: Other nucleotide sequences in the sample specify the same CDR3. V gene TRBV6-6 combines with J gene TRBJ1-2, with 7 bases fitting TRBD1. Germline lookup yields CDR1 MNHNY and CDR2 SVGAGI (reference sequence). The CDR3 runs to 14 residues. V trimming: 6 bases; J trimming: 0 bases; junction bases outside the gene matches: 4. The CDR3 bases are TGTGCCAGCAGCTCCGGGACAGCTAACTATGGCTACACCTTC. It translates to CASSSGTANYGYTF.

The gene calls are TRBV5-1 and TRBJ2-3; D is unclear. The CDR3 contains 14 residues. CDR1 is SGHRS and CDR2 is YFSETQ in the germline V gene. Between the trimmed V and J ends, which lost 0 bases and 2 bases, there was a span of 7 bases. The CDR3 bases are TGCGCCAGCAGCTTGGTTCCTACCACAGATACGCAGTATTTT. Protein product: CASSLVPTTDTQYF.

The chain couples TRBV2 to TRBJ2-7, with 8 bases identical to TRBD1. With 4 bases clipped from V and 0 bases from J, the junction kept 11 bases outside the gene matches. CDR1 is SNHLY, CDR2 FYNNEI, per germline. The CDR3 covers 17 residues. CDR3 region: CASSVGVDRVISYEQYF. In nucleotides, the CDR3 is TGTGCCAGCAGTGTAGGAGTGGACAGGGTCATCTCCTACGAGCAGTACTTC.

The rearrangement uses TRBV3-1 (or the pseudogene TRBV3-2) and TRBJ1-2; D unresolved. The CDR3 totals 11 residues. The ends were cut back, 5 bases at V and 5 bases at J, with 6 bases in the middle. Germline lookup yields CDR1 LGHDT and CDR2 YNNKEL (reference sequence). The CDR3 loop is CASSFKYGYTF. Written as DNA, the CDR3 is TGTGCCAGCAGCTTTAAATATGGCTACACCTTC.

V and J are TRBV6-6 and TRBJ1-2; a possible D gene is TRBD1 (5 bases). The germline CDR1 and CDR2 sequences are MNHNY and SVGAGI (reference sequence). The length of the CDR3 is 15 residues. The germline V and J ends were trimmed by 4 bases and 6 bases, with 18 bases remaining between them. The CDR3, as DNA: TGTGCCAGCAGTTTCGCCTGGGAGGGGTCGGATGGCTACACCTTC. Its protein is CASSFAWEGSDGYTF.

The rearrangement links TRBV4-1 to TRBJ2-5, with a tentative D call TRBD2 (7 bases). This CDR3 comprises 15 residues. The V and J ends lost 6 bases and 2 bases respectively, with 16 bases between them. Germline V gene lookup returns CDR1 MGHRA and CDR2 YSYEKL. The CDR3 reads CASSESRGGQETQYF. The CDR3 nucleotides are TGCGCCAGCAGTGAGTCTAGGGGGGGTCAAGAGACCCAGTACTTC.

The chain is built from TRBV4-2 and TRBJ2-7, with a possible D match to TRBD1 (6 bases). This CDR3 has 17 residues. CDR1 is LGHNA and CDR2 is YNFKEQ in the germline V gene. V dropped 0 bases and J dropped 3 bases, with 18 bases sitting between them. The CDR3 DNA reads as TGTGCCAGCAGCCAAGAAGCCGGGACAAAAGGACACTACGAGCAGTACTTC. Translated: CASSQEAGTKGHYEQYF.

This chain connects TRBV29-1 to TRBJ2-7, with TRBD1 matching over 7 bases. The CDR3 totals 12 residues. The V segment lost 5 bases and the J segment 5 bases; nucleotides outside the gene matches: 6. Germline assignment: CDR1 SQVTM and CDR2 ANQGSEA. The CDR3 coding sequence is TGCAGCGTTCAACCAACAGGGGACGAGCAGTACTTC. The encoded protein is CSVQPTGDEQYF.